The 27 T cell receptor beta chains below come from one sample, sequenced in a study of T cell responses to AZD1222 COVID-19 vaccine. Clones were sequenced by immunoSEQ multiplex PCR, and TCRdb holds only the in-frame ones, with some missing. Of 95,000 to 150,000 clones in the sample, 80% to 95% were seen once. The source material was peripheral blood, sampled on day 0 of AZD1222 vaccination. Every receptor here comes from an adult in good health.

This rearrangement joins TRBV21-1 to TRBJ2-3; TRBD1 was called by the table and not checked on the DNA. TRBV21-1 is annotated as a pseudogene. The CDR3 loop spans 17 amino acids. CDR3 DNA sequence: TGTGCCAGCAGCGCACGAGTCGGACAGGCAAAAGGGGATACGCAGTATTTT. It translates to CASSARVGQAKGDTQYF.

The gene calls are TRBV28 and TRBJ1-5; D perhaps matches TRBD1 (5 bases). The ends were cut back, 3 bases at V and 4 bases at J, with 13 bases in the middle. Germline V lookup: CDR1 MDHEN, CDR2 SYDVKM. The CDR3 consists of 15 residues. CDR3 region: CASSLPRVGNQPQHF. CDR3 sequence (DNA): TGTGCCAGCAGTTTGCCCAGGGTCGGTAATCAGCCCCAGCATTTT.

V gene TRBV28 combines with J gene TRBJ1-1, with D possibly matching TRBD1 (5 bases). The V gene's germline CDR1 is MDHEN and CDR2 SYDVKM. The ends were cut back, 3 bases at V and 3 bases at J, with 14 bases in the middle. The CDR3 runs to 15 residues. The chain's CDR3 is CASSFSGEGYTEAFF. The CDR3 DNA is TGTGCCAGCAGTTTCTCGGGGGAAGGGTACACTGAAGCTTTCTTT. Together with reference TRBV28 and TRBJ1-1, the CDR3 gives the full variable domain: DVKVTQSSRYLVKRTGEKVFLECVQDMDHENMFWYRQDPGLGLRLIYFSYDVKMKEKGDIPEGYSVSREKKERFSLILESASTNQTSMYLCASSFSGEGYTEAFFGQGTRLTVV.

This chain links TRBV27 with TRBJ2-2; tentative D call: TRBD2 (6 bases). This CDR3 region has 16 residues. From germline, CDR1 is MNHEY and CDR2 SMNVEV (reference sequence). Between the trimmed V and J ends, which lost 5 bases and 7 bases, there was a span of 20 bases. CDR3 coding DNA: TGTGCCAGCAGTCTCTCCGGGACTTCGGAATACGGGGAGCTGTTTTTT. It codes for CASSLSGTSEYGELFF.

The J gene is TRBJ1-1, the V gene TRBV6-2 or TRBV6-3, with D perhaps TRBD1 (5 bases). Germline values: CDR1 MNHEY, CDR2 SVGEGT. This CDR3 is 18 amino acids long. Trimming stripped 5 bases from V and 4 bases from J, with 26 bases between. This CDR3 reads CASSDPPGSLGGSTEAFF. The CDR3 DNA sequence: TGTGCCAGCAGTGACCCCCCGGGATCCTTGGGGGGGAGCACTGAAGCTTTCTTT.

CDR3 nucleotides: TGTGCCAGTAGTCGTTGGGGCTACGAGCAGTACTTC. Translation: CASSRWGYEQYF. The rearrangement joins TRBV19 to TRBJ2-7; D gene unclear. Germline values: CDR1 LNHDA, CDR2 SQIVND (reference sequence). V shed 5 bases and J shed 3 bases, with 8 bases lying between them. The CDR3 has 12 residues.

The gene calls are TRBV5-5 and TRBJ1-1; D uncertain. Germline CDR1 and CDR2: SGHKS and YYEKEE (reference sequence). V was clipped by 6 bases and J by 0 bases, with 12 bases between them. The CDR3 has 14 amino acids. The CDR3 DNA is TGTGCCAGCACCCCGCCTGGTTTGAACACTGAAGCTTTCTTT. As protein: CASTPPGLNTEAFF.

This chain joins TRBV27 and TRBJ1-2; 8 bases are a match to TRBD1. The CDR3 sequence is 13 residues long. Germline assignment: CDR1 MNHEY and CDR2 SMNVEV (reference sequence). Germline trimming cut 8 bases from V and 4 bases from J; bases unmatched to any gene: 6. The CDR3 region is CASGTGGVYGYTF. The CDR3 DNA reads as TGTGCCAGCGGGACAGGAGGAGTCTATGGCTACACCTTC.

CDR3 sequence (DNA): TGTGCCAGCAGCTTAGGGTTCCATGAGCAGTTCTTC. Protein: CASSLGFHEQFF. The chain has TRBV11-2 and TRBJ2-1; unclear D gene. The CDR3 is made up of 12 amino acids. V dropped 1 base and J dropped 8 bases, with 6 bases sitting between them. Germline V gives CDR1 SGHAT, CDR2 FQNNGV.

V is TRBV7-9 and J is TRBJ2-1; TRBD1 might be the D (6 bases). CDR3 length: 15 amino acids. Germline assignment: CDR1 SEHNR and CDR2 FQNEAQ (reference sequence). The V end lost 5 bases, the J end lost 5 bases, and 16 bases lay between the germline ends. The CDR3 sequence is CASSGNTGLNNEQFF. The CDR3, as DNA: TGTGCCAGCAGCGGGAACACAGGGTTAAACAATGAGCAGTTCTTC.

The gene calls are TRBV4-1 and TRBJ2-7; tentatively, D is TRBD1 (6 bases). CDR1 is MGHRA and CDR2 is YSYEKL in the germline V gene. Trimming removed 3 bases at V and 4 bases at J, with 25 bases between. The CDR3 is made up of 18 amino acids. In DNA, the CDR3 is TGCGCCAGCAGCCAGGACCTCCATACGGACAGCTTTTATTACGAGCAGTACTTC. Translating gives CASSQDLHTDSFYYEQYF.

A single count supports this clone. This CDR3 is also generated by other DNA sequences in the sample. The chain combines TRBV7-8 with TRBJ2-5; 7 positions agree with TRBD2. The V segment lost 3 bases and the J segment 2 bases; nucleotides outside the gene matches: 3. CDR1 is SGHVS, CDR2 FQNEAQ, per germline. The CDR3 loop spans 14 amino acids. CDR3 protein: CASSLMGGQETQYF. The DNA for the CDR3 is TGTGCCAGCAGCTTGATGGGGGGGCAAGAGACCCAGTACTTC. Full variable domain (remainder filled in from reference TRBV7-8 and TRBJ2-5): GAGVSQSPRYKVAKRGQDVALRCDPISGHVSLFWYQQALGQGPEFLTYFQNEAQLDKSGLPSDRFFAERPEGSVSTLKIQRTQQEDSAVYLCASSLMGGQETQYFGPGTRLLVL.

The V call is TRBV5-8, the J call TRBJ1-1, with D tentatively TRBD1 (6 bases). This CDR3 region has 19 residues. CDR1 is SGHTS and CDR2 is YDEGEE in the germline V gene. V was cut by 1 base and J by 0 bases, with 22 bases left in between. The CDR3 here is CASSLRSAGAGEMNTEAFF. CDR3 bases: TGTGCCAGCAGCTTGAGGTCGGCAGGGGCCGGCGAGATGAACACTGAAGCTTTCTTT.

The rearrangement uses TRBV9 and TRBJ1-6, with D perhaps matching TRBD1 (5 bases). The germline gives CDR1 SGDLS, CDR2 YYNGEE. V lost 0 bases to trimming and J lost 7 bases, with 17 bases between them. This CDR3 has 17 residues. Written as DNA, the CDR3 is TGTGCCAGCAGCGTAGGAAGGGGCCCCGGGCGGAATTCACCCCTCCACTTT. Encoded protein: CASSVGRGPGRNSPLHF.

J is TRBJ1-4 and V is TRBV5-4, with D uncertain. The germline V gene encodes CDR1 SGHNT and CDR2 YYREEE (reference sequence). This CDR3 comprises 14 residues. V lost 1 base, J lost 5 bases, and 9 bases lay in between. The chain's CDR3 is CASSLYGGNEKLFF. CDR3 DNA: TGTGCCAGCAGCTTGTACGGAGGGAATGAAAAACTGTTTTTT.

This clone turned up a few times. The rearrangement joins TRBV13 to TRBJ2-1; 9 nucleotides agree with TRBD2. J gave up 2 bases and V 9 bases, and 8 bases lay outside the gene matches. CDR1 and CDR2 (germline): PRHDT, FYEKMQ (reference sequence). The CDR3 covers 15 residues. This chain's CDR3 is CASRGREGTYNEQFF. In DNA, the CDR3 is TGTGCCAGTCGGGGGCGGGAGGGTACCTACAATGAGCAGTTCTTC.

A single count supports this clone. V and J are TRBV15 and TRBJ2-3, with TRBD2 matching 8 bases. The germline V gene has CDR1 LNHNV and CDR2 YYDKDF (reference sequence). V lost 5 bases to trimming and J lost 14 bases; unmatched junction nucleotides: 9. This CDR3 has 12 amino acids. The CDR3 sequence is CATSSLRGGTYF. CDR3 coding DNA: TGTGCCACCAGCTCCCTTCGCGGGGGGACGTATTTT.

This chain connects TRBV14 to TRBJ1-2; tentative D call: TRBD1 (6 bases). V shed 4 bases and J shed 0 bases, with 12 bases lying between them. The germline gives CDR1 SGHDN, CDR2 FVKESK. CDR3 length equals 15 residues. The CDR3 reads CASSLTDSSNYGYTF. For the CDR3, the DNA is TGTGCCAGCAGCCTTACGGACAGTTCTAACTATGGCTACACCTTC.

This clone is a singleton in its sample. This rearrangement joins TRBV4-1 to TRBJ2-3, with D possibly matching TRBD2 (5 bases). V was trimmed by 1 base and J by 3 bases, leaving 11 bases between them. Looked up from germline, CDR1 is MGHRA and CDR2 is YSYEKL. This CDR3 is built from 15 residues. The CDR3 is CASSQGARRTDTQYF. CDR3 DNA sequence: TGCGCCAGCAGCCAAGGGGCCAGGAGGACAGATACGCAGTATTTT.

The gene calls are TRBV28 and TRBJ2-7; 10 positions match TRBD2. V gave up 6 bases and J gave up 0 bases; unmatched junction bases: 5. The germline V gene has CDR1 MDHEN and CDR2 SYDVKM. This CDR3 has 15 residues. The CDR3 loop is CASSLSGRGSYEQYF. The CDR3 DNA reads TGTGCCAGCAGCTTGAGCGGGAGGGGCTCCTACGAGCAGTACTTC.

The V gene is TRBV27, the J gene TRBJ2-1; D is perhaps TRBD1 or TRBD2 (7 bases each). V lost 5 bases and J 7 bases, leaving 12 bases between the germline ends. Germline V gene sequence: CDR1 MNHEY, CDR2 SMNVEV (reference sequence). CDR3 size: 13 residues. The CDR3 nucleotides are TGTGCCAGCAGTCCCCAGGGGGGGAATGAGCAGTTCTTC. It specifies CASSPQGGNEQFF.

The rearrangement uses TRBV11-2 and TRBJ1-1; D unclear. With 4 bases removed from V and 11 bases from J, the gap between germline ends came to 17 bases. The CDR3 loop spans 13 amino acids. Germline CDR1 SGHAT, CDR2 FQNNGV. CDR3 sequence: CASSSLVRPAAFF. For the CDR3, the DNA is TGTGCCAGCAGCTCCCTAGTGCGGCCCGCCGCTTTCTTT.

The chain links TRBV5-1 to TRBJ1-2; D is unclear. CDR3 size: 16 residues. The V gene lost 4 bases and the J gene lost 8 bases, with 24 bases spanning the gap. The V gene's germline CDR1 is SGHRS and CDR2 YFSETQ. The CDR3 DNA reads TGCGCCAGCAGCCCCCGAGGTAGTACCGATGCGGGAGGCTACACCTTC. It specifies CASSPRGSTDAGGYTF.

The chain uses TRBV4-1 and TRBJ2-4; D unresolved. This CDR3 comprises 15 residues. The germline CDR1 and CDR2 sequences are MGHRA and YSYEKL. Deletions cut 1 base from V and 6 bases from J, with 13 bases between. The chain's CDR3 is CASSQADVKVNIQYF. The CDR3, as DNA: TGCGCCAGCAGCCAAGCCGACGTGAAGGTAAACATTCAGTACTTC.

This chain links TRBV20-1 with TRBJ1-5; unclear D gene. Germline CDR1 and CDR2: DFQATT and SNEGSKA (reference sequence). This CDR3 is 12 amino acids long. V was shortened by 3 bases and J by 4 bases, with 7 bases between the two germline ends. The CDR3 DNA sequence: TGCAGTGCTAGTGATGGGAATCAGCCCCAGCATTTT. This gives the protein CSASDGNQPQHF.

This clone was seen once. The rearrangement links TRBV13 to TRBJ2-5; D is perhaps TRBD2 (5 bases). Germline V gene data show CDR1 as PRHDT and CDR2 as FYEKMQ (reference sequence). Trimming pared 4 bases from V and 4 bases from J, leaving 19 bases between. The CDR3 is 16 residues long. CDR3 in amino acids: CASSSGSSSEGETQYF. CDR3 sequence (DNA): TGTGCCAGCAGCTCCGGTTCTAGCAGTGAGGGAGAGACCCAGTACTTC. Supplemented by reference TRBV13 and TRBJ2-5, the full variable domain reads AAGVIQSPRHLIKEKRETATLKCYPIPRHDTVYWYQQGPGQDPQFLISFYEKMQSDKGSIPDRFSAQQFSDYHSELNMSSLELGDSALYFCASSSGSSSEGETQYFGPGTRLLVL.

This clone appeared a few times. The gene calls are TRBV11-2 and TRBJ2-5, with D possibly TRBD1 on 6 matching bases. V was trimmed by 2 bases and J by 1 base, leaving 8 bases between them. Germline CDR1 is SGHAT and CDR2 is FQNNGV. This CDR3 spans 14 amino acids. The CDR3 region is CASSLRGFQETQYF. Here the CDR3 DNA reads TGTGCCAGCAGCTTAAGGGGGTTCCAAGAGACCCAGTACTTC.